These 8 T cell receptor beta chains were all obtained from the same sample, sequenced in a study of CD8+ T cells in alopecia areata. Treatment specified: oral pan-JAK inhibitor, 5-10 mg twice daily. Following extraction, RNA underwent reverse transcription to cDNA, which served as the sequencing template. Only in-frame clones appear in the TCRdb table, and some are missing; sequencing was by immunoSEQ multiplex PCR. The table shows more than 85,000 clones, with 61% occurring only once. The material was CD8+ T cells sorted from blood, obtained at week 4, from a patient treated with tofacitinib. Source of these receptors: a human donor with alopecia areata.

This clone was seen a few times. CDR3 DNA: TGTGCCAGCAGCTTATTTGGAAACATTCAGTACTTC. Residues: CASSLFGNIQYF. The chain is built from TRBV7-2 and TRBJ2-4; D is ambiguous. The CDR3 has 12 amino acids. Between the trimmed V and J ends, which lost 2 bases and 6 bases, there was a span of 5 bases. Germline V gene lookup returns CDR1 SGHTA and CDR2 FQGNSA.

This clone appeared many times. V gene TRBV2 combines with J gene TRBJ2-7; no reliable D call. The germline V gene encodes CDR1 SNHLY and CDR2 FYNNEI. V was clipped by 2 bases and J by 0 bases, with 17 bases between them. The CDR3 extends over 17 amino acids. The CDR3 nucleotides read TGTGCCAGCAGTGAATTCGCCTCCCCCTCAACCTCCTACGAGCAGTACTTC. Translating gives CASSEFASPSTSYEQYF. Full variable domain (missing parts from reference TRBV2 and TRBJ2-7): EPEVTQTPSHQVTQMGQEVILRCVPISNHLYFYWYRQILGQKVEFLVSFYNNEISEKSEIFDDQFSVERPDGSNFTLKIRSTKLEDSAMYFCASSEFASPSTSYEQYFGPGTRLTVT.

The V and J genes are TRBV27 and TRBJ1-1, with 8 bases lining up with TRBD1. Germline CDR1 MNHEY, CDR2 SMNVEV (reference sequence). V dropped 5 bases and J dropped 8; count of bases not matched to a gene: 7. The CDR3 covers 13 residues. This CDR3 reads CASSRRGRVEAFF. DNA for the CDR3: TGTGCCAGCAGTCGCAGGGGGCGAGTCGAAGCTTTCTTT.

The CDR3 spells CASSPIAGGPDTQYF. The CDR3 nucleotides read TGTGCCAGCAGTCCAATAGCGGGGGGGCCAGATACGCAGTATTTT. The gene calls are TRBV6-5 and TRBJ2-3, with 11 bases matching TRBD2. The V segment lost 5 bases and the J segment 4 bases; nucleotides outside the gene matches: 5. Germline lookup yields CDR1 MNHEY and CDR2 SVGAGI. The CDR3 is made up of 15 amino acids.

This chain links TRBV27 with TRBJ1-4; TRBD1 might be the D (6 bases). This CDR3 spans 15 amino acids. Germline CDR1 and CDR2: MNHEY and SMNVEV (reference sequence). V was shortened by 2 bases and J by 13 bases, with 20 bases between the two germline ends. This CDR3 is CASSLLGGAVNGLFF. CDR3 coding DNA: TGTGCCAGCAGTTTACTGGGGGGCGCAGTGAACGGACTGTTTTTT.

This clone appeared once. The chain employs TRBV5-6 and TRBJ1-2; a possible D gene is TRBD1 (6 bases). The CDR3 loop spans 13 amino acids. In germline, CDR1 is SGHDT, CDR2 YYEEEE. The V end was cut by 5 bases, the J end by 8 bases, with 16 bases between. DNA of the CDR3: TGTGCCAGCAGGTCGAGGGGGGGCCGGGGCTACACCTTC. Its protein product is CASRSRGGRGYTF.

The rearrangement links TRBV4-3 to TRBJ1-2; 7 bases are a match to TRBD1. The ends lost 1 base at V and 8 bases at J; junction bases unmatched: 16. The germline CDR1 and CDR2 sequences are LGHNA and YSLEER. This CDR3 comprises 17 residues. The CDR3 DNA reads TGCGCCAGCAGCCAAGGGAGGACAGGCCCAGCGAATGAGGGCTACACCTTC. This codes for CASSQGRTGPANEGYTF.

The chain uses TRBV13 and TRBJ2-4, with TRBD1 matching over 7 bases. The CDR3 spans 17 residues. The germline CDR1 and CDR2 sequences are PRHDT and FYEKMQ (reference sequence). Trimming took 1 base from V and 0 from J; bases not matched to a gene: 6. The chain's CDR3 is CASSLETGMLAKNIQYF. The CDR3 DNA reads as TGTGCCAGCAGCTTAGAGACAGGGATGCTAGCCAAAAACATTCAGTACTTC. The full variable domain, rest sourced from reference TRBV13 and TRBJ2-4, is AAGVIQSPRHLIKEKRETATLKCYPIPRHDTVYWYQQGPGQDPQFLISFYEKMQSDKGSIPDRFSAQQFSDYHSELNMSSLELGDSALYFCASSLETGMLAKNIQYFGAGTRLSVL.